This T cell receptor (beta chain) came from a study of Ad26.COV2.S vaccination and SARS-CoV-2 variants. The table came from immunoSEQ multiplex PCR; TCRdb's copy has only in-frame clones and leaves some out. The top ten clones hold roughly 3.3% of a sample with about 350,000 clones, roughly 84% of them seen once. Trimming cost V 8 bases and J 2 bases; bases outside gene matches: 7. Germline CDR1 MNHEY, CDR2 SVGAGI. The CDR3 has 15 residues. Treatment: some 19 received Ad26.COV2.S at low or high dose, single or two shots; roughly five received placebo; per-sample allocation not given. Following the first vaccine or placebo injection, samples were taken on day 63.

This sequence was found in a person aged 18-60 years who received the Ad26.COV2.S COVID-19 vaccine or a placebo. The sequenced sample was peripheral blood, obtained in a trial of Ad26.COV2.S vaccine versus placebo. This chain links TRBV6-5 with TRBJ2-7, with TRBD2 matching 12 bases. DNA of the CDR3: TGTGCCAGCTCTTTACTAGCGGGGGGTACCTACGAGCAGTACTTC. Amino acid sequence: CASSLLAGGTYEQYF.